The T cell receptor (beta chain) under discussion was sequenced for a study of control samples from healthy donors and cancer patients. Only in-frame clones appear in the TCRdb table, and some are missing; sequencing was by immunoSEQ multiplex PCR. The profile shows 120,000 to 150,000 clones, 70% to 90% of them singletons. The CDR3 has 14 residues. The V gene's germline CDR1 is SGHTA and CDR2 FQGNSA. The V and J ends lost 0 bases and 3 bases respectively, with 8 bases between them. Sequencing was performed on blood. This TCR came from a woman aged 30 to 39 in good health. The chain joins TRBV7-2 to TRBJ1-1, with a tentative D call TRBD1 (5 bases). The CDR3 DNA sequence: TGTGCCAGCAGCTTAGCAGGGGCGCACACTGAAGCTTTCTTT. This gives the protein CASSLAGAHTEAFF.